The 30 T cell receptor beta chains listed next were all sequenced from one sample in a study of human T cells and chemical hapten exposure. The time point is: pre-sensitization, week 0. Treatment: therapeutic diphenylcyclopropenone sensitization with weekly scalp DPC. TCRdb recomputed calls from the RACE reads with MiXCR, one row per CDR3 protein. The table records tens of thousands of distinct CDR3 sequences, 11% of them present only once. The source was whole blood, collected in connection with sensitization to the hapten diphenylcyclopropenone (DPC). Receptors originate from a woman between 50 and 59 years old with alopecia areata. Some clones in this sample may be carry-over from other donors' samples.

The table lists this clonotype with many counts. The chain recombines TRBV19 with TRBJ1-2; D remains ambiguous. This CDR3 region has 13 residues. V lost 6 bases and J 8 bases, leaving 16 bases between the germline ends. Per germline, CDR1 LNHDA and CDR2 SQIVND (reference sequence). The CDR3 loop is CASRGSASGGYTF. The CDR3 nucleotides are TGTGCCAGTAGGGGTTCGGCGTCGGGAGGCTACACCTTC.

There are many counts of this clonotype. This rearrangement joins TRBV14 to TRBJ2-3, with 15 bases matching TRBD2. J gave up 2 bases and V 5 bases, and 11 bases lay outside the gene matches. Germline V lookup: CDR1 SGHDN, CDR2 FVKESK. This CDR3 contains 19 residues. In nucleotides, the CDR3 is TGTGCCAGCAGCTCCCGCCAGGGACTAGCGGGGGGAAACACAGATACGCAGTATTTT. Translation gives CASSSRQGLAGGNTDTQYF.

This chain joins TRBV4-3 and TRBJ1-5; TRBD1 aligns across 7 bases. Per germline, CDR1 LGHNA and CDR2 YSLEER. The J segment lost 5 bases and the V segment lost 4 bases, leaving 8 bases of the junction unmatched. The CDR3 loop spans 15 amino acids. In DNA, the CDR3 is TGCGCCAGCAGCCTACATCAGGGGGGGGATCAGCCCCAGCATTTT. This gives the protein CASSLHQGGDQPQHF.

This clonotype was counted many times. The rearrangement joins TRBV20-1 to TRBJ2-7, with TRBD1 identical over 8 bases. This CDR3 contains 13 residues. The trim removed 5 bases at V and 2 bases at J, leaving 5 bases unmatched. Germline CDR1 DFQATT, CDR2 SNEGSKA (reference sequence). CDR3 sequence (DNA): TGCAGTGCTTACGGACAGGGAACCTACGAGCAGTACTTC. Translation: CSAYGQGTYEQYF.

The J gene is TRBJ2-3, the V gene TRBV6-2 or TRBV6-3; no definite D call. Deletions cut 6 bases from V and 0 bases from J, with 16 bases between. CDR3 length: 16 amino acids. CDR1 and CDR2 from the germline V gene are MNHEY and SVGEGT. The CDR3 DNA follows: TGTGCCAGCAGCCTCGCCGTAGTCCCGAGCACAGATACGCAGTATTTT. This gives the protein CASSLAVVPSTDTQYF.

This clonotype was observed a handful of times. V usage is TRBV27 and J usage is TRBJ1-5, with 9 bases lining up with TRBD1. CDR1 is MNHEY, CDR2 SMNVEV, per germline (reference sequence). The CDR3 consists of 16 residues. The junction had 3 bases not matched to a gene; V was cut back by 3 bases and J by 0 bases. CDR3: CASSLTGGYSNQPQHF. The CDR3 bases are TGTGCCAGCAGTTTGACAGGGGGATATAGCAATCAGCCCCAGCATTTT.

The J gene is TRBJ2-7, the V gene TRBV18, with D unresolved. V was shortened by 5 bases and J by 2 bases, with 19 bases between the two germline ends. This CDR3 region has 16 residues. Germline V gene data show CDR1 as KGHSH and CDR2 as LQKENI. The CDR3 DNA is TGTGCCAGCTCAGCTGGTCACCGGCTCGGACCCTACGAGCAGTACTTC. This translates into CASSAGHRLGPYEQYF.

This clonotype has a count of ten or more. The V and J genes are TRBV20-1 and TRBJ1-5; D is possibly TRBD1 (6 bases). This CDR3 has 17 residues. Trimming shortened V by 5 bases and J by 2 bases, and 22 bases separated the two germline ends. Per germline, CDR1 DFQATT and CDR2 SNEGSKA (reference sequence). This chain's CDR3 is CSAGASLTGRGNQPQHF. In DNA form, the CDR3 reads TGCAGTGCTGGAGCCTCCCTAACAGGGAGGGGCAATCAGCCCCAGCATTTT.

This clonotype has just one count. The CDR3 loop is CASSLDLGAAYEQYF. The CDR3 nucleotides are TGTGCCAGCAGCTTAGACCTAGGGGCGGCCTACGAGCAGTACTTC. The chain joins TRBV7-6 to TRBJ2-7, with a possible D match to TRBD1 (5 bases). V lost 1 base to trimming and J lost 2 bases, with 12 bases between them. Germline-derived CDR1 and CDR2 are SGHVS and FNYEAQ. This CDR3 is built from 15 residues.

This chain joins TRBV28 and TRBJ1-2, with no clear D. The V end lost 8 bases, the J end lost 3 bases, and 13 bases lay between the germline ends. The CDR3 covers 13 residues. Germline V gives CDR1 MDHEN, CDR2 SYDVKM. CDR3 residues: CASSFGMDYGYTF. Written as DNA, the CDR3 is TGTGCCAGCTCCTTCGGGATGGACTATGGCTACACCTTC.

This clonotype occurred a few times. The CDR3 reads CAWNRGGNSPLHF. In DNA form, the CDR3 reads TGTGCCTGGAACAGGGGAGGAAATTCACCCCTCCACTTT. This sequence joins TRBV30 and TRBJ1-6; 7 nucleotides match TRBD1. V was clipped by 4 bases and J by 7 bases; unmatched bases: 4. The CDR3 extends over 13 amino acids. Looked up from germline, CDR1 is GTSNPN and CDR2 is SVGIG (reference sequence).

V usage is TRBV2 and J usage is TRBJ2-7; the match to TRBD2 covers 14 bases. The CDR3 contains 16 residues. The V gene end was trimmed by 4 bases and the J gene end by 4 bases; junction bases not matched to a gene: 6. Germline V gene data show CDR1 as SNHLY and CDR2 as FYNNEI. The CDR3 DNA reads as TGTGCCAGCAGTGGACAAAGGACTAGCGGGAGGTACGAGCAGTACTTC. Translated, it gives CASSGQRTSGRYEQYF.

Turning to this clonotype: A single base separates this from a much larger clone, so it may be a read error. The rearrangement joins TRBV7-2 to TRBJ2-2; TRBD2 matches at 10 bases. Germline-derived CDR1 and CDR2 are SGHTA and FQGNSA. The length of the CDR3 is 16 residues. CDR3 loop: CDSSLAGGPNTGELFF. The CDR3 coding sequence is TGTGACAGCAGCTTAGCGGGGGGCCCGAACACCGGGGAGCTGTTTTTT.

The J gene is TRBJ2-5, the V gene TRBV9; TRBD2 matches at 7 bases. The trim removed 0 bases at V and 4 bases at J, leaving 6 bases unmatched. CDR3 length: 15 residues. Germline CDR1 and CDR2: SGDLS and YYNGEE. CDR3 amino acids: CASSVDGLETETQYF. DNA for the CDR3: TGTGCCAGCAGCGTAGACGGACTAGAGACAGAGACCCAGTACTTC.

This clonotype was counted only a few times. The chain couples TRBV12-3 or TRBV12-4 to TRBJ1-2; 8 bases line up with TRBD1. This CDR3 has 13 amino acids. V lost 5 bases, J lost 8 bases, and 7 bases stayed unmatched. For the CDR3, the DNA is TGTGCCAGCAGTGTGGACAGGGTGGAAGGCTACACCTTC. This sequence encodes CASSVDRVEGYTF.

The rearrangement joins TRBV18 to TRBJ1-1; D is uncertain. The germline V gene encodes CDR1 KGHSH and CDR2 LQKENI. V shed 4 bases and J shed 7 bases, with 13 bases lying between them. The CDR3 extends over 13 amino acids. The CDR3 spells CASSLQGRNEAFF. CDR3 nucleotide sequence: TGTGCCAGCTCACTCCAAGGGCGGAATGAAGCTTTCTTT.

The chain has TRBV20-1 and TRBJ2-7, with 13 bases aligning to TRBD2. Germline V gene data show CDR1 as DFQATT and CDR2 as SNEGSKA (reference sequence). This CDR3 comprises 15 residues. V shed 3 bases, J shed 1 base, and the junction held 3 bases outside the gene matches. The CDR3 DNA follows: TGCAGTGCTAGCGGACTAGCGGGAGTGTCCTACGAGCAGTACTTC. Its translation is CSASGLAGVSYEQYF.

The chain has TRBV28 and TRBJ1-1; no firm D call. CDR3 length: 11 amino acids. The germline V and J ends were trimmed by 8 bases and 0 bases, with 4 bases remaining between them. The germline gives CDR1 MDHEN, CDR2 SYDVKM. DNA for the CDR3: TGTGCCAGCTTTATGAACACTGAAGCTTTCTTT. It codes for CASFMNTEAFF.

This clonotype turned up a few times. The CDR3 protein is CASSSRRGGSNEKLFF. In DNA, the CDR3 is TGTGCCAGCAGTTCGCGTCGGGGGGGATCTAATGAAAAACTGTTTTTT. This chain connects TRBV25-1 to TRBJ1-4; a weak D match, TRBD1 (5 bases). Germline V gene sequence: CDR1 MGHDK, CDR2 SYGVNS. The V end lost 5 bases, the J end lost 3 bases, and 16 bases lay between the germline ends. The CDR3 spans 16 residues.

This clonotype was recorded many times. This chain links TRBV12-3 or TRBV12-4 with TRBJ1-1; 7 bases fit TRBD1. V shed 3 bases and J 1 base; nucleotides not matched to a gene: 14. The CDR3 has 18 residues. The CDR3 sequence: CASSFLVGQGGANTEAFF. CDR3 nucleotide sequence: TGTGCCAGCAGTTTTTTGGTAGGGCAGGGGGGAGCGAACACTGAAGCTTTCTTT.

This clonotype was observed many times. The chain uses TRBV10-2 and TRBJ1-2, with 8 bases fitting TRBD1. From germline, CDR1 is WSHSY and CDR2 SAAADI. J gave up 3 bases and V 2 bases, and 5 bases lay outside the gene matches. The CDR3 loop spans 15 amino acids. The CDR3 loop reads CASSEVGQGHYGYTF. The CDR3 DNA reads as TGCGCCAGCAGTGAGGTTGGACAGGGCCACTATGGCTACACCTTC.

The chain employs TRBV18 and TRBJ1-5; 8 bases are shared with TRBD1. Trimming removed 3 bases from V and 4 bases from J; junction bases left unmatched: 5. This CDR3 contains 15 residues. CDR1 and CDR2 (germline): KGHSH, LQKENI. The CDR3 sequence: CASSPPGQENQPQHF. The DNA of the CDR3 is TGTGCCAGCTCACCTCCGGGACAGGAGAATCAGCCCCAGCATTTT.

The chain carries TRBV5-1 and TRBJ2-4; TRBD2 matches at 8 bases. J lost 3 bases, V lost 1 base, and 0 bases had no gene match. CDR1 is SGHRS and CDR2 is YFSETQ in the germline V gene. CDR3 size: 14 residues. The CDR3 sequence: CASSLTSGKNIQYF. The CDR3 nucleotides are TGCGCCAGCAGCTTGACTAGCGGCAAAAACATTCAGTACTTC.

The rearrangement joins TRBV7-2 to TRBJ1-5, with TRBD1 matching over 8 bases. The CDR3 consists of 15 residues. The junction had 2 bases not matched to a gene; V was cut back by 1 base and J by 3 bases. Per the germline V gene, CDR1 is SGHTA and CDR2 is FQGNSA. CDR3 region: CASSLVRGPNQPQHF. The CDR3 bases are TGTGCCAGCAGCTTAGTCAGGGGGCCCAATCAGCCCCAGCATTTT.

This clonotype was found a few times. The rearrangement links TRBV9 to TRBJ2-5, with 8 bases lining up with TRBD2. J gave up 5 bases and V 1 base, and 7 bases lay outside the gene matches. The CDR3 loop spans 15 amino acids. Germline CDR1 reads SGDLS; CDR2 reads YYNGEE. The CDR3 spells CASSVTAGVEETQYF. In nucleotides, the CDR3 is TGTGCCAGCAGCGTAACAGCGGGAGTAGAGGAGACCCAGTACTTC.

The chain joins TRBV18 to TRBJ2-3; the D gene is possibly TRBD1 (5 bases). V shed 3 bases and J shed 0 bases, with 16 bases lying between them. In germline, CDR1 is KGHSH, CDR2 LQKENI. There are 17 residues in the CDR3. The CDR3 DNA sequence: TGTGCCAGCTCACCGCGCGGACACACCAGTAGCACAGATACGCAGTATTTT. Protein: CASSPRGHTSSTDTQYF.

In this sample, this clonotype turned up a few times. The genes are TRBV18 and TRBJ2-5; TRBD2 aligns across 12 bases. Per germline, CDR1 KGHSH and CDR2 LQKENI. The J segment lost 0 bases and the V segment lost 3 bases, leaving 11 bases of the junction unmatched. This CDR3 is built from 19 residues. The CDR3 region has the DNA TGTGCCAGCTCACCGCGACTAGCGGGAGTTTCAAGGTACCAAGAGACCCAGTACTTC. Translated, it gives CASSPRLAGVSRYQETQYF.

This clonotype showed up many times. The gene calls are TRBV14 and TRBJ2-7; D is perhaps TRBD2 (5 bases). The ends were cut back, 4 bases at V and 0 bases at J, with 10 bases in the middle. In germline, CDR1 is SGHDN, CDR2 FVKESK. The CDR3 has 14 amino acids. CDR3 sequence reads: CASSRLQSSYEQYF. CDR3 bases: TGTGCCAGCAGCCGACTACAGAGCTCCTACGAGCAGTACTTC.

The rearrangement uses TRBV7-3 and TRBJ1-1; 10 positions agree with TRBD1. J gave up 1 base and V 6 bases, and 8 bases lay outside the gene matches. The germline V gene encodes CDR1 SGHTA and CDR2 FQGTGA. The CDR3 consists of 16 residues. The DNA of the CDR3 is TGTGCCAGCAGGCGGACAGGGGGAGATTGGAACACTGAAGCTTTCTTT. It yields the protein CASRRTGGDWNTEAFF.

This clonotype was counted many times. This rearrangement joins TRBV7-9 to TRBJ2-3, with D uncertain. Trimming stripped 1 base from V and 4 bases from J, with 6 bases between. Looked up from germline, CDR1 is SEHNR and CDR2 is FQNEAQ (reference sequence). The CDR3 length is 13 residues. The CDR3 sequence: CASSLVAPDTQYF. The CDR3 DNA follows: TGTGCCAGCAGCTTAGTTGCTCCAGATACGCAGTATTTT.